This T cell receptor (beta chain) was identified during a study of blood T cell repertoires in COVID-19. Study-level information: Donors in the United States, Italy and Spain gave samples during acute or convalescent COVID-19.

Authors' processing steps: Reference gene primer amplification yielded estimated nucleated cell counts. The method was immunoSEQ multiplex PCR; TCRdb's version includes in-frame clones alone and lacks a portion of them. That table is the source of V, J and clone size, and D and trimming were worked out from the DNA. Of hundreds of thousands of clones listed, around 88% were seen once; the top ten hold 6% to 7%. Germline trimming cut 2 bases from V and 4 bases from J; bases unmatched to any gene: 6. The CDR3 runs to 15 residues. Germline V gene lookup returns CDR1 KGHSH and CDR2 LQKENI. This sequence originates from a woman aged 40 to 50 who had recovered from COVID-19. Source material: PBMCs or T cells enriched from blood (not recorded which). The rearrangement joins TRBV18 to TRBJ2-7; 9 nucleotides line up with TRBD1. The CDR3: CASSPAGQGGYEQYF. The CDR3 coding sequence is TGTGCCAGCTCACCAGCGGGACAGGGAGGTTACGAGCAGTACTTC.